The present TCR beta chain was sequenced within a study of blood T cell repertoires in COVID-19. Produced via immunoSEQ multiplex PCR; TCRdb's table is partial and in-frame only. The table has fewer than 300,000 clones, 75% to 95% seen once. V lost 3 bases to trimming and J lost 3 bases, with 12 bases between them. Per germline, CDR1 SGHVS and CDR2 FQNEAQ. CDR3 size: 14 residues. The TCR sequence derives from a woman aged 25 to 45 who had recovered from COVID-19. Sequenced sample: PBMCs or T cells enriched from blood (not recorded which). The V call is TRBV7-8, the J call TRBJ2-7; a weak D match, TRBD2 (6 bases). The CDR3 DNA reads TGTGCCAGCAGCTTTAGGGCGGGAAACTACGAGCAGTACTTC. Translating gives CASSFRAGNYEQYF. Combining the CDR3 with reference TRBV7-8 and TRBJ2-7 gives the whole variable domain GAGVSQSPRYKVAKRGQDVALRCDPISGHVSLFWYQQALGQGPEFLTYFQNEAQLDKSGLPSDRFFAERPEGSVSTLKIQRTQQEDSAVYLCASSFRAGNYEQYFGPGTRLTVT.